This T cell receptor (beta chain) was observed in a study of CD8 T cells in ankylosing spondylitis. As to this clonotype: The antigen remains unidentified.

A quantitative 5'-RACE method, one with molecular barcodes, was used to make TCR beta libraries. TCRdb processed the 5' RACE reads anew with MiXCR; each CDR3 protein has one entry. This sample carries more than 150,000 distinct CDR3 sequences, 15% to 20% of them seen once, and the ten largest clones take more than 3.5%. Study findings and constraints: In peripheral blood, disease-linked CD8+ clones occurred at relatively low frequencies. Reported data indicate significant enrichment of disease-linked clones within matched ankylosing spondylitis synovial fluid. A TCR beta motif of several highly homologous variants seemed to mark ankylosing spondylitis blood.

Material for sequencing was blood, either unsorted or a sorted T cell fraction (not recorded which). This TCR was sampled from a male donor under 30 with ankylosing spondylitis or in good health (not recorded which).

As DNA, the CDR3 is TGTGCCAGCAGCCAAAGTCTGACACCATACGAGCAGTACTTC. It translates to CASSQSLTPYEQYF. The chain recombines TRBV3-1 with TRBJ2-7; no clear D gene. Germline V gives CDR1 LGHDT, CDR2 YNNKEL (reference sequence). This CDR3 has 14 amino acids. V lost 2 bases to trimming and J lost 4 bases, with 12 bases between them.